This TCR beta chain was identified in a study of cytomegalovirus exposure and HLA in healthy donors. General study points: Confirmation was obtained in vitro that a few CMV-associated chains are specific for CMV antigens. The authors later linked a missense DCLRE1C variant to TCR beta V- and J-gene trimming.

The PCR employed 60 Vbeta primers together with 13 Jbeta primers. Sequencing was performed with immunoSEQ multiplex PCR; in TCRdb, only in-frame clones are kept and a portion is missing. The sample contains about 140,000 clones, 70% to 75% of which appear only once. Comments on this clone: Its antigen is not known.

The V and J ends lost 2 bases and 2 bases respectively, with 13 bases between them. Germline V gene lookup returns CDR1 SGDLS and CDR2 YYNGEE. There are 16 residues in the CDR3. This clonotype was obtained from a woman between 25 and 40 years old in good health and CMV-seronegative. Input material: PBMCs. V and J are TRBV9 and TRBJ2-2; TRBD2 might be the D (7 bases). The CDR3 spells CASSVLQGLNTGELFF. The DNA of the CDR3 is TGTGCCAGCAGCGTGCTACAGGGACTAAACACCGGGGAGCTGTTTTTT.